This record concerns one TCR beta chain sequence. These data are taken from a study of shared clonotypes between healthy human individuals. Assay used: immunoSEQ multiplex PCR; TCRdb lists only in-frame clones, some missing. The table has 2 million to 2.5 million clones, 85% to 95% seen once. CDR1 LNHDA and CDR2 SQIVND come from the germline V gene (reference sequence). The CDR3 runs to 10 residues. The ends were cut back, 9 bases at V and 6 bases at J, with 9 bases in the middle. Sequencing input: naive CD4+ T cells sorted from blood. Indicated subset: CD45RA+ positively selected. The chain uses TRBV19 and TRBJ2-7, with D uncertain. This TCR was recovered from a man aged 18 to 35 in good health. CDR3 residues: CASGTGEQYF. CDR3 nucleotide sequence: TGTGCCAGCGGAACGGGCGAGCAGTACTTC.